Following are 24 T cell receptor beta chains from one sample sequenced in a study of CD8+ T cells in alopecia areata. Extracted from the samples, RNA was reverse transcribed into cDNA to serve as the sequencing template. Method: immunoSEQ multiplex PCR; TCRdb's copy keeps in-frame clones and lacks some. The table has around 180,000 clones, 60% seen once. Treatment given: oral pan-JAK inhibitor, 5-10 mg twice daily. Sample: CD4+ T cells sorted from blood, taken at week 24, from a patient treated with tofacitinib. These receptors all come from a human donor with alopecia areata.

This clone was seen once. The chain uses TRBV29-1 and TRBJ2-3; tentative D call: TRBD2 (7 bases). The CDR3 consists of 15 residues. CDR1 is SQVTM, CDR2 ANQGSEA, per germline. The V end was cut by 2 bases, the J end by 6 bases, with 18 bases between. CDR3 sequence (DNA): TGCAGCGTTGAAAACAGTGGCGGGGGCCGGGATACGCAGTATTTT. As protein: CSVENSGGGRDTQYF.

The chain joins TRBV4-2 to TRBJ2-2; 13 bases are shared with TRBD2. The V segment lost 0 bases and the J segment 4 bases; nucleotides outside the gene matches: 11. Per germline, CDR1 LGHNA and CDR2 YNFKEQ. CDR3 length equals 20 residues. The CDR3 reads CASSQDNRVGLAGFTGELFF. The CDR3 nucleotides read TGTGCCAGCAGCCAAGATAATAGGGTGGGACTAGCGGGGTTCACCGGGGAGCTGTTTTTT.

The rearrangement links TRBV18 to TRBJ2-5; D call uncertain. Germline CDR1 reads KGHSH; CDR2 reads LQKENI. Trimming took 2 bases from V and 1 from J, leaving 17 bases between them. The CDR3 is made up of 17 amino acids. CDR3 region: CASSPGRSGRGQETQYF. DNA of the CDR3: TGTGCCAGCTCACCAGGCCGATCGGGCCGTGGCCAAGAGACCCAGTACTTC.

This rearrangement joins TRBV29-1 to TRBJ1-1; no clear D. V was shortened by 4 bases and J by 7 bases, with 10 bases between the two germline ends. The CDR3 is made up of 11 amino acids. The germline V gene has CDR1 SQVTM and CDR2 ANQGSEA. The CDR3 spells CSVVTGLEAFF. In DNA form, the CDR3 reads TGCAGCGTTGTCACCGGTCTTGAAGCTTTCTTT.

Written as DNA, the CDR3 is TGTGCCAGCAGTGCTATTGGAGAGACCCAGTACTTC. It encodes CASSAIGETQYF. The chain is built from TRBV2 and TRBJ2-5; D is undetermined. Per the germline V gene, CDR1 is SNHLY and CDR2 is FYNNEI. The ends were cut back, 4 bases at V and 4 bases at J, with 7 bases in the middle. CDR3 length equals 12 residues.

There are a few counts of this clone. The chain has TRBV5-6 and TRBJ2-7, with TRBD1 identical over 10 bases. CDR1 SGHDT and CDR2 YYEEEE come from the germline V gene. This CDR3 region has 13 residues. After removal of 3 bases from V and 6 bases from J, the junction contained 3 bases not matched to a gene. The CDR3 DNA sequence: TGTGCCAGCAGCTGGGACAGGGGTGGCGAGCAGTACTTC. It translates to CASSWDRGGEQYF.

This clone was recorded only once. A junction end diverges from the germline sequence, so it may reflect a read error. The V and J genes are TRBV4-1 and TRBJ2-3; 10 bases line up with TRBD2. CDR1 is MGHRA and CDR2 is YSYEKL in the germline V gene. The CDR3 spans 13 residues. The CDR3 sequence is CASSQVSSGGSIF. CDR3 DNA: TGCGCCAGCAGCCAAGTCTCTAGCGGGGGTTCAATCTTT.

This clone showed up just a few times. The rearrangement uses TRBV27 and TRBJ1-4; 8 bases are a match to TRBD1. V lost 7 bases and J lost 7; bases outside the gene matches: 5. This CDR3 region has 13 residues. Germline V gene data show CDR1 as MNHEY and CDR2 as SMNVEV (reference sequence). This CDR3 is CASMDRASEKLFF. CDR3 sequence (DNA): TGTGCCAGCATGGACAGGGCAAGTGAAAAACTGTTTTTT.

The chain carries TRBV9 and TRBJ2-7; D may be TRBD1 or TRBD2 (5 bases each). Germline CDR1 and CDR2: SGDLS and YYNGEE. Trimming left V 0 bases short and J 3 bases short, with 13 bases between. The CDR3 has 15 amino acids. The CDR3 region has the DNA TGTGCCAGCAGCGTAGGTATTAGAGGGGACTACGAGCAGTACTTC. Encoded protein: CASSVGIRGDYEQYF.

This chain links TRBV30 with TRBJ1-6; perhaps TRBD1 as D (6 bases). V lost 1 base, J lost 7 bases, and 8 bases lay in between. Germline assignment: CDR1 GTSNPN and CDR2 SVGIG (reference sequence). The CDR3 is 13 amino acids. This chain's CDR3 is CAWSEQGNSPLHF. The CDR3 bases are TGTGCCTGGAGTGAACAGGGCAATTCACCCCTCCACTTT.

The rearrangement joins TRBV29-1 to TRBJ1-2, with a possible D match to TRBD1 (5 bases). CDR1 is SQVTM and CDR2 is ANQGSEA in the germline V gene. Trimming removed 4 bases at V and 0 bases at J, with 15 bases between. The CDR3 extends over 15 amino acids. The CDR3 DNA reads TGCAGCGTTGCCCCAGGGAACGCAGCTAACTATGGCTACACCTTC. Its protein is CSVAPGNAANYGYTF.

The chain uses TRBV10-1 and TRBJ1-1; possible D gene TRBD1, 5 bases. Germline-derived CDR1 and CDR2 are WNHNN and SYGVQD (reference sequence). Trimming took off 3 bases at V and 4 bases at J, with 12 bases between the two ends. This CDR3 has 14 amino acids. This chain's CDR3 is CASSDGARGTEAFF. The CDR3 DNA follows: TGCGCCAGCAGTGATGGGGCTAGGGGCACTGAAGCTTTCTTT.

V usage is TRBV30 and J usage is TRBJ2-3, with D unresolved. Deletions cut 1 base from V and 2 bases from J, with 4 bases between. This CDR3 region has 12 residues. Germline V CDR1 and CDR2: GTSNPN, SVGIG (reference sequence). The chain's CDR3 is CAWSAATDTQYF. In DNA, the CDR3 is TGTGCCTGGAGTGCCGCCACAGATACGCAGTATTTT.

This chain uses TRBV29-1 with TRBJ2-5, with TRBD1 identical over 9 bases. There are 13 residues in the CDR3. The junction had 6 bases not matched to a gene; V was cut back by 7 bases and J by 3 bases. Germline-derived CDR1 and CDR2 are SQVTM and ANQGSEA. The CDR3 nucleotides read TGCAGCGGGGGGGGACAGGGTGAAGAGACCCAGTACTTC. As protein: CSGGGQGEETQYF.

The count of this clone is one. The V call is TRBV29-1, the J call TRBJ1-1; unclear D gene. V was shortened by 0 bases and J by 6 bases, with 8 bases between the two germline ends. The CDR3 spans 12 residues. Germline loops: CDR1 SQVTM, CDR2 ANQGSEA. This CDR3 is CSVEDASAEAFF. The CDR3 coding sequence is TGCAGCGTTGAAGATGCGAGTGCTGAAGCTTTCTTT.

Of note for this clone: At the DNA level, this CDR3 is encoded by other sequences in the same sample as well. The chain links TRBV6-6 to TRBJ2-3; the match to TRBD2 covers 9 bases. The J segment lost 2 bases and the V segment lost 8 bases, leaving 8 bases of the junction unmatched. Germline V gives CDR1 MNHNY, CDR2 SVGAGI (reference sequence). The CDR3 spans 15 residues. CDR3 in amino acids: CASRGAGGNTDTQYF. The CDR3 DNA reads TGTGCCAGCCGGGGAGCGGGGGGTAACACAGATACGCAGTATTTT.

This chain connects TRBV29-1 to TRBJ1-5; TRBD1 matches 9 bases. In germline, CDR1 is SQVTM, CDR2 ANQGSEA. Losses at the gene ends were 3 bases for V and 7 bases for J; bases not matched to a gene: 7. CDR3 length equals 14 residues. CDR3 amino acids: CSVEDRGTGQPQHF. DNA for the CDR3: TGCAGCGTTGAGGACAGGGGAACCGGGCAGCCCCAGCATTTT.

The table lists this clone with a few counts. V and J are TRBV28 and TRBJ1-4; unclear D gene. This CDR3 region has 15 residues. CDR1 is MDHEN, CDR2 SYDVKM, per germline. Trimming shortened V by 6 bases and J by 8 bases, and 19 bases separated the two germline ends. Here the CDR3 reads CASSTLWGGREKLFF. CDR3 DNA: TGTGCCAGCAGCACCCTTTGGGGAGGGAGAGAAAAACTGTTTTTT.

This sequence joins TRBV6-5 and TRBJ1-1; D ambiguous. Per the germline V gene, CDR1 is MNHEY and CDR2 is SVGAGI. V was pared by 2 bases and J by 1 base, with 8 bases between. The CDR3 is 14 amino acids. As DNA, the CDR3 is TGTGCCAGCAGTTACAGCAGTAAGAACACTGAAGCTTTCTTT. Translating it yields CASSYSSKNTEAFF.

The CDR3 is CASRVSGMNTEAFF. The CDR3 bases are TGTGCCAGCAGGGTTTCCGGGATGAACACTGAAGCTTTCTTT. The chain combines TRBV2 with TRBJ1-1; D remains unclear. In germline, CDR1 is SNHLY, CDR2 FYNNEI. The ends were cut back, 6 bases at V and 0 bases at J, with 11 bases in the middle. CDR3 length equals 14 residues.

This clone was found once. The chain carries TRBV27 and TRBJ2-5; TRBD1 might be the D (6 bases). The CDR3 sequence is 13 residues long. Germline V CDR1 and CDR2: MNHEY, SMNVEV (reference sequence). The V gene lost 2 bases and the J gene lost 5 bases, with 9 bases spanning the gap. The CDR3 region has the DNA TGTGCCAGCAGTTTAAGGGACACTGAGACCCAGTACTTC. Translated: CASSLRDTETQYF.

The V and J genes are TRBV11-3 and TRBJ1-6; no firm D call. V dropped 4 bases and J dropped 9 bases, with 10 bases sitting between them. This CDR3 has 13 amino acids. CDR1 and CDR2 (germline): SGHNT, YENEEA. The CDR3: CASSSSWTSPLHF. In DNA, the CDR3 is TGTGCCAGCAGCTCAAGTTGGACTTCACCCCTCCACTTT.

The table lists this clone with many counts. The chain combines TRBV9 with TRBJ1-2; D uncertain. The CDR3 has 13 amino acids. CDR1 is SGDLS and CDR2 is YYNGEE in the germline V gene. The V gene lost 0 bases and the J gene lost 2 bases, with 5 bases spanning the gap. Here the CDR3 DNA reads TGTGCCAGCAGCGTAGACGGAAACTATGGCTACACCTTC. Translated, it gives CASSVDGNYGYTF.

V is TRBV4-2 and J is TRBJ1-2; TRBD1 matches at 9 bases. The trim removed 0 bases at V and 7 bases at J, leaving 6 bases unmatched. The germline V gene encodes CDR1 LGHNA and CDR2 YNFKEQ. This CDR3 has 15 residues. CDR3 sequence (DNA): TGTGCCAGCAGCCAAGATTTGGGACAGGGTTTTGGCTACACCTTC. Its protein product is CASSQDLGQGFGYTF.